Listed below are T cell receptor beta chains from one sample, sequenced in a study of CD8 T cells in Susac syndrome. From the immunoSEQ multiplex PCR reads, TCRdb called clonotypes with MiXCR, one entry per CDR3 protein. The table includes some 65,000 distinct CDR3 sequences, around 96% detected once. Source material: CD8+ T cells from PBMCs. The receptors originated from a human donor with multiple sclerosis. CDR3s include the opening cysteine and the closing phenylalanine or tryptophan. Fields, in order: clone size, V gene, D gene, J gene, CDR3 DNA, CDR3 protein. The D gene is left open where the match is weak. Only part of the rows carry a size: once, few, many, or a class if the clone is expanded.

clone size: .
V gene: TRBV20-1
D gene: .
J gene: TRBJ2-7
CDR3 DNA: TGCAGTGCTAGAGGGGTAGGGGACATCAGCTCCTACGAGCAGTACTTC
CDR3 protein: CSARGVGDISSYEQYF

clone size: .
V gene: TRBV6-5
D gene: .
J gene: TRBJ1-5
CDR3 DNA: TGTGCCAGCAGTCTTACTCAGGGGTATAGCAATCAGCCCCAGCATTTT
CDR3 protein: CASSLTQGYSNQPQHF

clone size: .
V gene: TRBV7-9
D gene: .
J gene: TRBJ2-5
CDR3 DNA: TGTGCCGTGGGAGGAGAGACCCAGTACTTC
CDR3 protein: CAVGGETQYF

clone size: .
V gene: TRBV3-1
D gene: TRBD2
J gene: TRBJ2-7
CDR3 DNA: TGTGCCAGCAGCACACGGACTAGCGGGAGGCCCCCTTACGAGCAGTACTTC
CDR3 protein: CASSTRTSGRPPYEQYF

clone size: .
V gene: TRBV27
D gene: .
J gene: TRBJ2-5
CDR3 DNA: TGTGCCAGCAGTCCGCGACTAGAGTTGGAGACCCAGTACTTC
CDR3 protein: CASSPRLELETQYF

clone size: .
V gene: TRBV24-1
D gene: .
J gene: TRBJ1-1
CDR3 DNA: TGTGCCACCAGTGAAGGTGTCGGTGCCGCTTTCTTT
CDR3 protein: CATSEGVGAAFF

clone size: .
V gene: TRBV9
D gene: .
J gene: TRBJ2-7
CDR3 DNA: TGTGCCAGCAGCGTAGGCACCAACTCCTACGAGCAGTACTTC
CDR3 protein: CASSVGTNSYEQYF

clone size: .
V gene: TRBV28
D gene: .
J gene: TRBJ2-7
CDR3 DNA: TGTGCCATAACAGGAGGTTCCTACGAGCAGTACTTC
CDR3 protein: CAITGGSYEQYF

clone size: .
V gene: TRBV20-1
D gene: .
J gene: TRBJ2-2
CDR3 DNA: TGCAGTGCTCGGACGGTTAACACCGGGGAGCTGTTTTTT
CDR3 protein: CSARTVNTGELFF

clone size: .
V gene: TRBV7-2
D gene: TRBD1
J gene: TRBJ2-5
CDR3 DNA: TGTGCCAGCAGCCCCAAGGGTTGGTGGGGGACAGCCCAGGAGACCCAGTACTTC
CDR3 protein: CASSPKGWWGTAQETQYF

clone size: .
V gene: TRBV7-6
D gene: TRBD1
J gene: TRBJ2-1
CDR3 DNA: TGTGCCAGCAGCCTAGGGACAGGGCTTTCCAATGAGCAGTTCTTC
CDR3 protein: CASSLGTGLSNEQFF

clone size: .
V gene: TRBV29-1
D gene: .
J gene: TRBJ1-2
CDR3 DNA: TGCAGCGTGGAAGAAGACAGGCCAGAGGGCTACACCTTC
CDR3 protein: CSVEEDRPEGYTF

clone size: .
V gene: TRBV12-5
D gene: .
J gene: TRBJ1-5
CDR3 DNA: TGTGCTAGTGGTCCCCAGGGTAGGGGGAGCAATCAGCCCCAGCATTTT
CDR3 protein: CASGPQGRGSNQPQHF

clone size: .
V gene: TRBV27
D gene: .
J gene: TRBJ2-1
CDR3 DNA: TGTGCCAGCACAGGGGGGACTAGTGTCAATGAGCAGTTCTTC
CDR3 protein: CASTGGTSVNEQFF

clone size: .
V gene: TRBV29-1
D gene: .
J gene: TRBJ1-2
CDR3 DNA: TGCAGCGCGAGGGAGAACTATGGCTACACCTTC
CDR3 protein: CSARENYGYTF

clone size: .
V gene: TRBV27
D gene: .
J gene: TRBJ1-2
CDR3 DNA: TGTGCCAGCAGTTTATCGCAGGGTCCTAACTATGGCTACACCTTC
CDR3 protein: CASSLSQGPNYGYTF

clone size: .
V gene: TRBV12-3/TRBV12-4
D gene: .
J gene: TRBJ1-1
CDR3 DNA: TGTGCCAGCACCGGGCCCCAAGACAGCGAAGCCTTCTTT
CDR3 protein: CASTGPQDSEAFF

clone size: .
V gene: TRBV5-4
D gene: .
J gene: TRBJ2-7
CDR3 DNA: TGTGCCAGCAGCTTGGGAGACTCCCCGGGGTGGGAGCAGTACTTC
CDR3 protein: CASSLGDSPGWEQYF

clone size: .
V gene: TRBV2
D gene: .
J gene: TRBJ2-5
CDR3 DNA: TGTGCCAGCAGTGAGGGGGGGGCGGTTGGAGAGACCCAGTACTTC
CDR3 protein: CASSEGGAVGETQYF

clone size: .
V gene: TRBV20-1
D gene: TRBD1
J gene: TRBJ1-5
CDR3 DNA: TGCAGTGCTAGAGATGACAGGGGCCGGCAGCCCCAGCATTTT
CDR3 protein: CSARDDRGRQPQHF

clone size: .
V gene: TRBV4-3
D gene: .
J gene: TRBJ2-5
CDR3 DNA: TGCGCCAGCAGCCAAGATATAGCGGACCAAGAGACCCAGTACTTC
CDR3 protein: CASSQDIADQETQYF

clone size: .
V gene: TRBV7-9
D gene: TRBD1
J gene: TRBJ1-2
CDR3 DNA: TGTGCCAGCTCACTAACAGGGGGGAACTATGGCTACACCTTC
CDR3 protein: CASSLTGGNYGYTF

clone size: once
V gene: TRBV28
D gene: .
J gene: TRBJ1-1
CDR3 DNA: TGTGCCAGCAGTTTATGGAGGGGGGGAAAGAACACTGAAGCTTTCTTT
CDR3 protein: CASSLWRGGKNTEAFF

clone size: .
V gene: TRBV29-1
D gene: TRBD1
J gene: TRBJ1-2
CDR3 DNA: TGCAGCGCGGAGACAGGGGGCATCTATGGCTACACCTTC
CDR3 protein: CSAETGGIYGYTF

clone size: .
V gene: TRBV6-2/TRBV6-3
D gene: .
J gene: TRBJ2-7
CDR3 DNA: TGTGCCAGCAGTTACTCGATCCCAGACCCCTACGAGCAGTACTTC
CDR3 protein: CASSYSIPDPYEQYF

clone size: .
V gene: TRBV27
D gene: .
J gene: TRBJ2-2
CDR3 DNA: TGTGCCAGCAGTTCGATACAACTAATCGGCACCGGGGAGCTGTTTTTT
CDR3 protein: CASSSIQLIGTGELFF

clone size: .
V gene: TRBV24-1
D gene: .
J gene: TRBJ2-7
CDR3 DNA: TGTGCCACCAGCGGGACGGGGTCCTGGGAGCAGTACTTC
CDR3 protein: CATSGTGSWEQYF

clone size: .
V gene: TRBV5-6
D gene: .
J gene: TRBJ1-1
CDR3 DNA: TGTGCCAGCAGCTTGGGAGGTTTGGAAGCTTTCTTT
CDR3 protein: CASSLGGLEAFF

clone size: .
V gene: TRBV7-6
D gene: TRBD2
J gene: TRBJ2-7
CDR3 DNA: TGTGCCAGCAGCCCCTCTGCGGGAGGATACGAGCAGTACTTC
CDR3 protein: CASSPSAGGYEQYF

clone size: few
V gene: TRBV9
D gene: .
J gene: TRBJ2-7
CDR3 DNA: TGTGCCAGCAGCGTAGGGTGGGGCCTCTACGAGCAGTACTTC
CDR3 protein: CASSVGWGLYEQYF

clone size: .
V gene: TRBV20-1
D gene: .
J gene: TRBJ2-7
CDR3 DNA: TGCAGTGCTAGAGATCCCAGGAACTCCTACGAGCAGTACTTC
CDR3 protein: CSARDPRNSYEQYF

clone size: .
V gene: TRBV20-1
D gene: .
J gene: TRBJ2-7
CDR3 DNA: TGCAGTGCTAGCGTATTGGGGCAGGACTCCTACGAGCAGTACTTC
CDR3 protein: CSASVLGQDSYEQYF

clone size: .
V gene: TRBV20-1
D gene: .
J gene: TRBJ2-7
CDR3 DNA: TGCAGTGCTAGGCCCCCGGAGGGGGATTCCTACGAGCAGTACTTC
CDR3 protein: CSARPPEGDSYEQYF

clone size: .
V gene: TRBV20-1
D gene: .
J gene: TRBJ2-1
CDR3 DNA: TGCAGTGCTTCTCCGGCCGGCTACTACAATGAGCAGTTCTTC
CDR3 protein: CSASPAGYYNEQFF

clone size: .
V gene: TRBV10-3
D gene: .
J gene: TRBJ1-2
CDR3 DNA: TGTGCCATCTTCGAGGAGTTTAACTATGGCTACACCTTC
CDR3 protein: CAIFEEFNYGYTF

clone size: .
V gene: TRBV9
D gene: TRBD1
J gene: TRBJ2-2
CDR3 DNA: TGTGCCAGCAGCGTAGCTACGTCCGGACAGGGGAACACCGGGGAGCTGTTTTTT
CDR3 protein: CASSVATSGQGNTGELFF

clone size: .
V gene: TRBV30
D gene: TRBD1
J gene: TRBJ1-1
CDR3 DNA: TGTGCCTGGCTTACCGGGACAGGCCTAGCTGAAGCTTTCTTT
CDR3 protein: CAWLTGTGLAEAFF

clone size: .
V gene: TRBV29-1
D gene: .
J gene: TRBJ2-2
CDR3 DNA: TGCAGCGTTGCGCCCGGGAACACCGGGGAGCTGTTTTTT
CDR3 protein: CSVAPGNTGELFF

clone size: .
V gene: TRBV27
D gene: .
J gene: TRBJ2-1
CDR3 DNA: TGTGCCAGCAGTATGGGACTGTACAATGAGCAGTTCTTC
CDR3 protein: CASSMGLYNEQFF

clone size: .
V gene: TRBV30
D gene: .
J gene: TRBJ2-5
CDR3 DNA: TGTGCCTGGAGTGTACTAGACCCCGTCCAAGAGACCCAGTACTTC
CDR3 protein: CAWSVLDPVQETQYF

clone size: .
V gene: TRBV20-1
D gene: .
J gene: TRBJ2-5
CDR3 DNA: TGCAGTGCTAGAGCTGGAGGGTTCCCAGAGACCCAGTACTTC
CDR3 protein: CSARAGGFPETQYF

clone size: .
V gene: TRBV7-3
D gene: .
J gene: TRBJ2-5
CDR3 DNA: TGTGCCAGCAGCTTGGAAGGGAAAGAGACCCAGTACTTC
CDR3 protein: CASSLEGKETQYF

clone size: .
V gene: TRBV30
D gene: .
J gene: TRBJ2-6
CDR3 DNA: TGTGCCTGGAATCCGGGGGCTGGGGCCAACGTCCTGACTTTC
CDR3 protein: CAWNPGAGANVLTF

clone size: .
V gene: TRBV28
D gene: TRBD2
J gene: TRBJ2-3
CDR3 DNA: TGTGCCAGCAGCTATCTAGCGGGAGGCTCAGATACGCAGTATTTT
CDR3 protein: CASSYLAGGSDTQYF

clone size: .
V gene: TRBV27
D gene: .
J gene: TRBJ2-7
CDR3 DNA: TGTGCCAGCAGTTTAATTGATGGCGAGCAGTACTTC
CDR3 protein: CASSLIDGEQYF

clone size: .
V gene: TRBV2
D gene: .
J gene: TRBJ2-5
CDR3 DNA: TGTGCCAGTAGCGGACGGGAAGAGACCCAGTACTTC
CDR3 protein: CASSGREETQYF

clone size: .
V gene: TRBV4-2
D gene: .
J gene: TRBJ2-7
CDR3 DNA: TGTGCCAGCAGCCAAGGTCTAGGCCCCTCCGAGCAGTACTTC
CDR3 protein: CASSQGLGPSEQYF

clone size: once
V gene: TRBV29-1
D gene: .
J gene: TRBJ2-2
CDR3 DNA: TGCAGCGTTGTGGCCGGGACCCACACCGGGGAGCTGTTTTTT
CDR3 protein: CSVVAGTHTGELFF

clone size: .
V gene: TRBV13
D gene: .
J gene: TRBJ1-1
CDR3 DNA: TGTGCCAGCAGCTTAGTGGGCAGCCAAGTCCCCGAAGCTTTCTTT
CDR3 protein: CASSLVGSQVPEAFF

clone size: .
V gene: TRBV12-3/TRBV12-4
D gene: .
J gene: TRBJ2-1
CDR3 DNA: TGTGCCAGCAGTTTATTAGGGGCGAGTCTTGAGCAGTTCTTC
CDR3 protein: CASSLLGASLEQFF

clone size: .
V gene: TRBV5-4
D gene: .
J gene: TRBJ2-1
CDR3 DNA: TGTGCCAGCGGCGAATTCAATGAGCAGTTCTTC
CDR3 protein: CASGEFNEQFF

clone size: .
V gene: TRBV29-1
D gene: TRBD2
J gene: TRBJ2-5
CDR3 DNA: TGCAGCGTTGTGGCTAGCGGTGGAGAGACCCAGTACTTC
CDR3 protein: CSVVASGGETQYF